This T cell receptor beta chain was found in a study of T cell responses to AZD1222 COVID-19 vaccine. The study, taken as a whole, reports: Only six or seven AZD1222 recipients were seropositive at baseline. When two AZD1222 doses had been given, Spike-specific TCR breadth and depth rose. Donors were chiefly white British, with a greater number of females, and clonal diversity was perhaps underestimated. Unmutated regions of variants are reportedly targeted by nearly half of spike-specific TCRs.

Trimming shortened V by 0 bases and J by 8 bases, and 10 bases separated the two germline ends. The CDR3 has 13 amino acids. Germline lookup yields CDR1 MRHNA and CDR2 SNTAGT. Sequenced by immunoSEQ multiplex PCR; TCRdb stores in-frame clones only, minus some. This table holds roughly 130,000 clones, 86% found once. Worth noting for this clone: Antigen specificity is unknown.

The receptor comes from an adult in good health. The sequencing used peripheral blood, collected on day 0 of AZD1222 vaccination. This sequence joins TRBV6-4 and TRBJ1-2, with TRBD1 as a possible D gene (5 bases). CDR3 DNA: TGTGCCAGCAGTGACTCGACAGAAAGAGGCTACACCTTC. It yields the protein CASSDSTERGYTF.